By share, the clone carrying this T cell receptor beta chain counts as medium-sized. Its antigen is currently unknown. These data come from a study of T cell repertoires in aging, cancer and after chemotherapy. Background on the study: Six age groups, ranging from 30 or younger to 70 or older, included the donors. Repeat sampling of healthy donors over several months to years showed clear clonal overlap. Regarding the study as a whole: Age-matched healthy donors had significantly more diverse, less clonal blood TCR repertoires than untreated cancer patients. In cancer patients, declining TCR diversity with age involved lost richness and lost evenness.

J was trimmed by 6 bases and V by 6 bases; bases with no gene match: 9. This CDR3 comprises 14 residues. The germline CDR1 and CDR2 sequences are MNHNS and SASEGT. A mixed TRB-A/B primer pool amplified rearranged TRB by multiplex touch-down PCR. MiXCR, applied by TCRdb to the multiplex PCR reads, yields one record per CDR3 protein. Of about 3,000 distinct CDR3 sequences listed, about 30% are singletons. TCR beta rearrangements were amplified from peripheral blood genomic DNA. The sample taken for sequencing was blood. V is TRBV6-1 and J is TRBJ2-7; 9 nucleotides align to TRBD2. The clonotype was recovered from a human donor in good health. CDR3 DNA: TGTGCCAGCAGCACCAGCGGGGGGTCATCCGAGCAGTACTTC. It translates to CASSTSGGSSEQYF.